This T cell receptor beta chain was found in a study of immune cell composition in non-small cell lung cancer. This table comes from immunoSEQ multiplex PCR, and its TCRdb copy is limited to in-frame clones, with some not included. Among around 3,400 clones listed, about 70% were seen once. There are 15 residues in the CDR3. V shed 7 bases and J 2 bases; nucleotides not matched to a gene: 8. The germline CDR1 and CDR2 sequences are MGHDK and SYGVNS. Normal lung sampling was at least 3 cm from the tumour, as distant as possible. The sequence was collected from a human donor with non-small cell lung cancer. V gene TRBV25-1 combines with J gene TRBJ2-7, with 10 bases lining up with TRBD1. The sequencing sample was made of non-adjacent lung tissue. For the CDR3, the DNA is TGTGCCAGCACAGATCGGGACAGGGGCACCTACGAGCAGTACTTC. Translating gives CASTDRDRGTYEQYF.